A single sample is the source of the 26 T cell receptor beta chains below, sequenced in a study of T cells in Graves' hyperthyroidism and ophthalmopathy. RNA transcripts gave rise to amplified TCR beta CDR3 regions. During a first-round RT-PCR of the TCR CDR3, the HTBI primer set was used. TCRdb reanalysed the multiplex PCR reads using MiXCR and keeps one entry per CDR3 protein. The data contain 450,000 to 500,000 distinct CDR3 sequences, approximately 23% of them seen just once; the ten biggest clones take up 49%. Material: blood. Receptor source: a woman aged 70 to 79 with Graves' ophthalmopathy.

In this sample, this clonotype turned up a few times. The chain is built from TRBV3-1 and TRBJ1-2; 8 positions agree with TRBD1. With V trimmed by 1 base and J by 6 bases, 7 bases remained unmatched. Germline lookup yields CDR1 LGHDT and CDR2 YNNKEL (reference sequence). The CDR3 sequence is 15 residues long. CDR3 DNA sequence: TGTGCCAGCAGCCAAGTTTTAGGACAGGGCAATGGCTACACCTTC. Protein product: CASSQVLGQGNGYTF.

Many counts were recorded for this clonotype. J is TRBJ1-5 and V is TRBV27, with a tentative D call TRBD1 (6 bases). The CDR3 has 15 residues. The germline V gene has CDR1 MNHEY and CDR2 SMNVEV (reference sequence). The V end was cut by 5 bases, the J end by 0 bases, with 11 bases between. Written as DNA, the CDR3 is TGTGCCAGCAGTCCCCGACAGGTTAGCAATCAGCCCCAGCATTTT. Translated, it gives CASSPRQVSNQPQHF.

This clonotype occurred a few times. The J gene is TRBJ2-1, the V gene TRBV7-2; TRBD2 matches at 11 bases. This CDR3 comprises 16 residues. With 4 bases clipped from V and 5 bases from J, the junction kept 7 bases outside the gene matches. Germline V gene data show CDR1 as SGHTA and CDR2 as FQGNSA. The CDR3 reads CASSSLAGVVNNEQFF. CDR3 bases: TGTGCCAGCAGCTCACTAGCGGGAGTTGTTAACAATGAGCAGTTCTTC.

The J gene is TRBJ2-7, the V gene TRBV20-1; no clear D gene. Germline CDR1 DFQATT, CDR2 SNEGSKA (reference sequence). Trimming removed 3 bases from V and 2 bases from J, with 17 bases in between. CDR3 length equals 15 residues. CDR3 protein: CSARRLRSPAYEQYF. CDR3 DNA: TGCAGTGCTAGGAGGCTCAGGTCCCCCGCCTACGAGCAGTACTTC.

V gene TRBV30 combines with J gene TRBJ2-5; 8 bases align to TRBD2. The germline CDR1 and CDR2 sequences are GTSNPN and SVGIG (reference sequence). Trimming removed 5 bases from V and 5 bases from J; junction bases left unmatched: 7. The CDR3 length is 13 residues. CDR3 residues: CAWGAGVGETQYF. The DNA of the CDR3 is TGTGCCTGGGGAGCGGGAGTTGGGGAGACCCAGTACTTC.

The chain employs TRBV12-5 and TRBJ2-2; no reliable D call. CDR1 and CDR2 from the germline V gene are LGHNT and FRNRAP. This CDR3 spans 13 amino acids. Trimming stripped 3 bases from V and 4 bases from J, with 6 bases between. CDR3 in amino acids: CASGLGSTGELFF. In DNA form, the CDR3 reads TGTGCTAGTGGTTTAGGGTCCACCGGGGAGCTGTTTTTT.

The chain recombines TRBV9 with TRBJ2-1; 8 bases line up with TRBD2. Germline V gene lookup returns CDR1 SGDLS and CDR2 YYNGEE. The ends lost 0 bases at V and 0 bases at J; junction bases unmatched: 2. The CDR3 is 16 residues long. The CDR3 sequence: CASSVGSGSSYNEQFF. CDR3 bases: TGTGCCAGCAGCGTAGGAAGCGGGAGCTCCTACAATGAGCAGTTCTTC. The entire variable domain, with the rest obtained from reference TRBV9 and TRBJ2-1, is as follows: DSGVTQTPKHLITATGQRVTLRCSPRSGDLSVYWYQQSLDQGLQFLIQYYNGEERAKGNILERFSAQQFPDLHSELNLSSLELGDSALYFCASSVGSGSSYNEQFFGPGTRLTVL.

The CDR3 is CASSPQWTGSYEQYF. CDR3 coding DNA: TGTGCCAGCAGCCCACAATGGACAGGCTCCTACGAGCAGTACTTC. V is TRBV6-2 or TRBV6-3 and J is TRBJ2-7, with 7 bases aligning to TRBD1. The CDR3 extends over 15 amino acids. Trimming took 6 bases from V and 0 from J; bases not matched to a gene: 8. From germline, CDR1 is MNHEY and CDR2 SVGEGT.

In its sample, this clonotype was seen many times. The CDR3 here is CASSLRGVGTGGGYTF. CDR3 in DNA: TGTGCCAGCAGTTTACGAGGTGTCGGGACAGGGGGCGGCTACACCTTC. The chain combines TRBV12-3 or TRBV12-4 with TRBJ1-2; 12 bases are shared with TRBD1. V shed 2 bases, J shed 8 bases, and the junction held 9 bases outside the gene matches. The CDR3 extends over 16 amino acids.

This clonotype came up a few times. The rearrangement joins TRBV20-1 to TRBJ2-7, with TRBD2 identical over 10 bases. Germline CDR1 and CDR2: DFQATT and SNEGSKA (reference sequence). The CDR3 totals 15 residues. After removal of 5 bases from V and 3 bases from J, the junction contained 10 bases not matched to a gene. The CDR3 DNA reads TGCAGTGCTGTGATAGCTAGCGGGAGCCTCTACGAGCAGTACTTC. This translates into CSAVIASGSLYEQYF.

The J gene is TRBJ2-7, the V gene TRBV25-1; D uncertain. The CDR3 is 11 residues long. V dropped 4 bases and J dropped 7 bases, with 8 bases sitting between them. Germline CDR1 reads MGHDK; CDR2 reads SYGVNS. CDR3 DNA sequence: TGTGCCAGCAGTGTCAGTGAAGAGCAGTACTTC. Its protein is CASSVSEEQYF.

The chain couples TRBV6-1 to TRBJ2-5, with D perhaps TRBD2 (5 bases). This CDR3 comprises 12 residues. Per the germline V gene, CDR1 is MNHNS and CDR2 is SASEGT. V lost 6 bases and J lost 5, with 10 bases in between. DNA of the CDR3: TGTGCCAGCAGCAGCAGAGGGGAGACCCAGTACTTC. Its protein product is CASSSRGETQYF.

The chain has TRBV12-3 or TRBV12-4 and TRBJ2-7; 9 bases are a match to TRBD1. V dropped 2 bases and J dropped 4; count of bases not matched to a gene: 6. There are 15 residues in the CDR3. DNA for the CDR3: TGTGCCAGCAGTTTAAACCCCGGGACAGGGTACGAGCAGTACTTC. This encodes CASSLNPGTGYEQYF.

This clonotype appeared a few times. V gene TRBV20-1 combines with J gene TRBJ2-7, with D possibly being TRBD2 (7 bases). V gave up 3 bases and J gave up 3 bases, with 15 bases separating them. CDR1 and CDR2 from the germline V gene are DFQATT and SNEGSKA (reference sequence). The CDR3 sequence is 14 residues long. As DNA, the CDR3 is TGCAGTGCTAGGGGGGCTAGCGGCCGCTACGAGCAGTACTTC. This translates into CSARGASGRYEQYF.

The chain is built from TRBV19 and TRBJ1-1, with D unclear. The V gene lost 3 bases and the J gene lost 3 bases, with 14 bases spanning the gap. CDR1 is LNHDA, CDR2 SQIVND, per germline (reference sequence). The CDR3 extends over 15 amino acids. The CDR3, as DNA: TGTGCCAGTAGTATGGGAGTACCGGGATACACTGAAGCTTTCTTT. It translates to CASSMGVPGYTEAFF.

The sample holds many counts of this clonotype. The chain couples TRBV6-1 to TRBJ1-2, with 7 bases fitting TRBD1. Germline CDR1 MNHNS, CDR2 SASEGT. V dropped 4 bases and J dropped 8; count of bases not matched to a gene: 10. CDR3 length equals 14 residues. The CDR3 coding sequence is TGTGCCAGCAGTGTTTATGACAGGGCCCAAGGCTACACCTTC. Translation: CASSVYDRAQGYTF.

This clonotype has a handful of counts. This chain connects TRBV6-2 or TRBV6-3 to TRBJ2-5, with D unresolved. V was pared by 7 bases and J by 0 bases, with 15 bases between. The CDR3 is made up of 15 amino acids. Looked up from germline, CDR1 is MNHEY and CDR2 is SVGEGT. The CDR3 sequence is CASTKASRYQETQYF. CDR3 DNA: TGTGCCAGCACCAAGGCGAGTAGGTACCAAGAGACCCAGTACTTC.

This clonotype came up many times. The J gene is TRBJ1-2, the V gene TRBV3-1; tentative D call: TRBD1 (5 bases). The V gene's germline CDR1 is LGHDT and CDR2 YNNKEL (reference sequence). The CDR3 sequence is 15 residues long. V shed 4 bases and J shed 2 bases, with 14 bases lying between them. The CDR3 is CASSPQQVKNYGYTF. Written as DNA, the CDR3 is TGTGCCAGCAGCCCCCAACAGGTGAAGAACTATGGCTACACCTTC.

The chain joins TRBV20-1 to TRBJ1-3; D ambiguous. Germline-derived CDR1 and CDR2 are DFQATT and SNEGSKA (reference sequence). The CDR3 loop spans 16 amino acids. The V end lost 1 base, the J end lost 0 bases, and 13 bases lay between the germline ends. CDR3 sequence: CSARVGGINSGNTIYF. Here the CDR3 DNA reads TGCAGTGCTAGAGTGGGAGGGATTAACTCTGGAAACACCATATATTTT.

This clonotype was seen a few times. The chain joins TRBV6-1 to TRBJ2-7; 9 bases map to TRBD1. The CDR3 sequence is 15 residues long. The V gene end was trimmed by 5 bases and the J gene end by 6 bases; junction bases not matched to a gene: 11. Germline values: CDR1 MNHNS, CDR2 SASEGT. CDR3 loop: CASSSGPGQGFEQYF. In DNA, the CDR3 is TGTGCCAGCAGTTCCGGTCCGGGACAGGGATTCGAGCAGTACTTC.

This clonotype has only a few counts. CDR3 coding DNA: TGTGCCAGTACTGTTCGGCCGGACAGGGGCACTGAAGCTTTCTTT. This gives the protein CASTVRPDRGTEAFF. This chain uses TRBV19 with TRBJ1-1; TRBD1 aligns across 9 bases. Trimming cost V 7 bases and J 4 bases; bases outside gene matches: 10. The V gene's germline CDR1 is LNHDA and CDR2 SQIVND (reference sequence). The CDR3 consists of 15 residues.

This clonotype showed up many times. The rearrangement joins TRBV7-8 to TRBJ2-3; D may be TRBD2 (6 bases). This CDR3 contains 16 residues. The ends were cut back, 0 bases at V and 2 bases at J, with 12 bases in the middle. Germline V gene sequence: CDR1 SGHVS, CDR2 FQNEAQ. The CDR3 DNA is TGTGCCAGCAGCTTAGCGAGGGAGGCTTACACAGATACGCAGTATTTT. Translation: CASSLAREAYTDTQYF.

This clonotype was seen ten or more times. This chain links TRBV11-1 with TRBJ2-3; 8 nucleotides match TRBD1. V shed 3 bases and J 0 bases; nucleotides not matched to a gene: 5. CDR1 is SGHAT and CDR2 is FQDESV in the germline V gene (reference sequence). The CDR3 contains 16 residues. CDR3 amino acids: CASSLFGDRSTDTQYF. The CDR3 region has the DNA TGTGCCAGCAGCTTGTTCGGGGACAGGAGCACAGATACGCAGTATTTT.

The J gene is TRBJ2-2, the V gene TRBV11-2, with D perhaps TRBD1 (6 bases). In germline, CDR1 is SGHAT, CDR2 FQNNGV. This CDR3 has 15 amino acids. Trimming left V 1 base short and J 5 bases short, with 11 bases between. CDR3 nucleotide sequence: TGTGCCAGCAGCTTAGGTCCAGGGGAAACCGGGGAGCTGTTTTTT. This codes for CASSLGPGETGELFF. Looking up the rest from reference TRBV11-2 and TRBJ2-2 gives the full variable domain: EAGVAQSPRYKIIEKRQSVAFWCNPISGHATLYWYQQILGQGPKLLIQFQNNGVVDDSQLPKDRFSAERLKGVDSTLKIQPAKLEDSAVYLCASSLGPGETGELFFGEGSRLTVL.

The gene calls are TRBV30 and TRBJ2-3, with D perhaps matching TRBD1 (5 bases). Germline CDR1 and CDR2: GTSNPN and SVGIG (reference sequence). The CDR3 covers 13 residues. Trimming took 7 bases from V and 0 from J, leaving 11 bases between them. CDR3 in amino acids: CASPRGSTDTQYF. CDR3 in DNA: TGTGCCTCCCCTAGGGGTAGCACAGATACGCAGTATTTT.

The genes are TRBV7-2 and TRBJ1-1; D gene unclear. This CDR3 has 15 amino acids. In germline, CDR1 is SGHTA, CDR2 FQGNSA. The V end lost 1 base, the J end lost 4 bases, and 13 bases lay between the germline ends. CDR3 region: CASSLGAGLATEAFF. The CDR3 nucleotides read TGTGCCAGCAGCTTAGGGGCAGGCTTGGCCACTGAAGCTTTCTTT.